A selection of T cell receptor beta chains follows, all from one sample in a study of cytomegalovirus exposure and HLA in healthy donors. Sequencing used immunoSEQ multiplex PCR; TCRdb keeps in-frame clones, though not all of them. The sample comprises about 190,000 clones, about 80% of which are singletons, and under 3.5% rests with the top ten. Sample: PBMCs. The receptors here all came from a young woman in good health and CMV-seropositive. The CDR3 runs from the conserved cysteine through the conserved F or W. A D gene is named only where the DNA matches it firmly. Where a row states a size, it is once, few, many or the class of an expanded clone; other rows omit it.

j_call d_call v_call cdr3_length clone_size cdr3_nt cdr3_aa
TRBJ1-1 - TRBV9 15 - TGTGCCAGCAGCGCCGGACATCTCATGAACACTGAAGCTTTCTTT CASSAGHLMNTEAFF
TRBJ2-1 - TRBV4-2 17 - TGTGCCAGCAGCCAACTGGGGGGGGCCGGGACTGTCAATGAGCAGTTCTTC CASSQLGGAGTVNEQFF
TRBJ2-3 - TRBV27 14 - TGTGCCAGCGCCGAGTTAGGGGGGGCAGATACGCAGTATTTT CASAELGGADTQYF
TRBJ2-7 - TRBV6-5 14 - TGTGCCAGCAGTCCCCTCGGGGATTCCTACGAGCAGTACTTC CASSPLGDSYEQYF
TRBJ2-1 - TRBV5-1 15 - TGCGCCAGCAGCTTGGCCCCAGGGGCACACAATGAGCAGTTCTTC CASSLAPGAHNEQFF
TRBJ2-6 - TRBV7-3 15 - TGTGCCAGCAGCCGGGGTTACTCTGGGGCCAACGTCCTGACTTTC CASSRGYSGANVLTF
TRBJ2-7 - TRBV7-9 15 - TGTGCCAGCAGCACCCCCGGGGGGCAATCCTACGAGCAGTACTTC CASSTPGGQSYEQYF
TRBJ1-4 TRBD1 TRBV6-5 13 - TGTGCCAGCAGTTCAGGGGGCCAGGAAAAACTGTTTTTT CASSSGGQEKLFF
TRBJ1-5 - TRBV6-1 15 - TGTGCCAGCAGTGAAGATACGGCCGAGGCTCAGCCCCAGCATTTT CASSEDTAEAQPQHF
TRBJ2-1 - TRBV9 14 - TGTGCCAGCAGCGGAAGGGGGTCAGGAGATGAGCAGTTCTTC CASSGRGSGDEQFF
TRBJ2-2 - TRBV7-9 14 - TGTGCCAGCAGCTTAGAGAGCGGGCCCGGGGAGCTGTTTTTT CASSLESGPGELFF
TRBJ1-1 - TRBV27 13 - TGTGCCAGCAGTTTAAGCAAGAACACTGAAGCTTTCTTT CASSLSKNTEAFF
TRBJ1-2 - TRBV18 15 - TGTGCCAGCTCCCCCCGGGATAGGCCTTCGGGGGGCTACACCTTC CASSPRDRPSGGYTF
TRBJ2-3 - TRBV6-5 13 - TGTGCCAGCAGTTACAGCGAGAGGGATACGCAGTATTTT CASSYSERDTQYF
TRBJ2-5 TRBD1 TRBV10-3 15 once TGTGCCATCAGTGAGTGGAAGGGACAGGGGTCGACCCAGTACTTC CAISEWKGQGSTQYF
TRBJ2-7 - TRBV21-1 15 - TGTGCCAGCAGCATGAGGGCCCGTGGCGCCTGCGAGCAGTACTTC CASSMRARGACEQYF
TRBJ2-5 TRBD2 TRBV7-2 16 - TGTGCCAGCAGCCCCGGGATGGCGGGGGGCGGGGAGACCCAGTACTTC CASSPGMAGGGETQYF
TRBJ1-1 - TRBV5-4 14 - TGTGCCAGCAGCTTAAAGGGGAGGGGAACTGAAGCTTTCTTT CASSLKGRGTEAFF
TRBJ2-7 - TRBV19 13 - TGTGCCAGTAGTTACAGGGAATCCTACGAGCAGTACTTC CASSYRESYEQYF
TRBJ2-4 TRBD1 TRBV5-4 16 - TGTGCCAGCAGCGTGGGGACAGCTTTAGCCAAAAACATTCAGTACTTC CASSVGTALAKNIQYF
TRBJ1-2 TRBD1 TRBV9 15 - TGTGCCAGCAGCGGCCAGACAGGGCTAAACTATGGCTACACCTTC CASSGQTGLNYGYTF
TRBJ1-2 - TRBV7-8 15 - TGTGCCAGCAGCTTAGCAGCACAAACAGGGTTCGGCTACACCTTC CASSLAAQTGFGYTF
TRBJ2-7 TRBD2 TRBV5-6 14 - TGTGCCAGCAGCAAAAGCGGGGGGCCCTACGAGCAGTACTTC CASSKSGGPYEQYF
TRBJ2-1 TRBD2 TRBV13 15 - TGTGCCAGCAGCCAGAAGGGCGGGGGGATCAATGAGCAGTTCTTC CASSQKGGGINEQFF
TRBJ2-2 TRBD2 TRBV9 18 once TGTGCCAGCAGCCCCCAAGGTAGCGGGGGCCCGAACACCGGGGAGCTGTTTTTT CASSPQGSGGPNTGELFF
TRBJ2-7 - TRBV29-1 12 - TGCAGCGTCGGGGGTGGGATAGGGGAGCAGTACTTC CSVGGGIGEQYF
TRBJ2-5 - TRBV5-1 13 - TGCGCCAGCAGCTTGGGGTCCAGGGAGACCCAGTACTTC CASSLGSRETQYF
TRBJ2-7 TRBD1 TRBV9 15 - TGTGCCAGCAGTCATAGACAGGGGAAATCCTACGAGCAGTACTTC CASSHRQGKSYEQYF
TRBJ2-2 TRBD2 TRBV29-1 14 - TGCAGCGTTGTCGTTTTAGCGGGGACCGGGGAGCTGTTTTTT CSVVVLAGTGELFF
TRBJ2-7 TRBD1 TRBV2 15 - TGTGCCAGCAGTGAGAACGGACAGGGGGCGCGGGAGCAGTACTTC CASSENGQGAREQYF
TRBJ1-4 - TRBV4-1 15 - TGCGCCAGCAGCCAAGAGGAAGGGGTGGGTGAAAAACTGTTTTTT CASSQEEGVGEKLFF
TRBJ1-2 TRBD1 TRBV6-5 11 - TGTGCAAGTTCACAGGGGTCTGGCTACACCTTC CASSQGSGYTF
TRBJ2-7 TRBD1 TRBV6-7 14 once TGTGCCAGCAGTCCTCCGGGACAGGGGAGTGAGCAGTACTTC CASSPPGQGSEQYF
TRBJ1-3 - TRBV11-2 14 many TGTGCCAGCAGCTTAGGGAGCTCTGGAAACACCATATATTTT CASSLGSSGNTIYF
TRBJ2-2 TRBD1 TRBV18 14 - TGTGCCAGCTCACCTAACAGGGGAACCGGGGAGCTGTTTTTT CASSPNRGTGELFF
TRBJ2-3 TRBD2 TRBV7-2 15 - TGTGCCAGCAGCTTACCGACTAGCGACACAGATACGCAGTATTTT CASSLPTSDTDTQYF
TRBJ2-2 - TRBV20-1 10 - TGCAGTGTATTAACCGGGGAGCTGTTTTTT CSVLTGELFF
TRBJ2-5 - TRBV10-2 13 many TGCGCCTTGGCGGAGACGATCGGGGAGACCCAGTACTTC CALAETIGETQYF
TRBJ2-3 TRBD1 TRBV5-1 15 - TGCGCCAGCAGCTTGAGGGGGCTTGGCACAGATACGCAGTATTTT CASSLRGLGTDTQYF
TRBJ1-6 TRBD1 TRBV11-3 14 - TGTGCCAGCAGCCAGGGGGACAGTAATTCACCCCTCCACTTT CASSQGDSNSPLHF
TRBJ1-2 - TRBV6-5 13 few TGTGCCAGCAGTTACCGTTGGGCATATGGCTACACCTTC CASSYRWAYGYTF
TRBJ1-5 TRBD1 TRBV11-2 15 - TGTGCCAGCAGCACGGTACAGGGGAGAGGGCAGCCCCAGCATTTT CASSTVQGRGQPQHF
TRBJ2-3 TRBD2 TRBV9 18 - TGTGCCAGCAGCGTTTCCGGTCCGGGGGGGAGGGACCCAGATACGCAGTATTTT CASSVSGPGGRDPDTQYF
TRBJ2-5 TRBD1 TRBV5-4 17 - TGTGCCAGCAGCCTCCCAGGGGGCGCAGGGGTACAAGAGACCCAGTACTTC CASSLPGGAGVQETQYF
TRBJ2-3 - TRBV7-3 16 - TGTGCCAGCAGCTTAGGGCTCCTGGGGCGCACAGATACGCAGTATTTT CASSLGLLGRTDTQYF
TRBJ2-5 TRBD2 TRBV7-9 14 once TGTGCCACCCGGACTAGCGGGGGGCAAGAGACCCAGTACTTC CATRTSGGQETQYF
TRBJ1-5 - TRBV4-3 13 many TGCGCCAGCAGCCAAGAACCAGGGGAACCCCAGCATTTT CASSQEPGEPQHF
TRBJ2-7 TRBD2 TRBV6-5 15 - TGTGCCAGCAGTTTAGACAGCGGGGGGGTATACGAGCAGTACTTC CASSLDSGGVYEQYF
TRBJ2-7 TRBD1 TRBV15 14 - TGTGCCACCAGCAGAGGACAGGGGGCGAACGAGCAGTACTTC CATSRGQGANEQYF
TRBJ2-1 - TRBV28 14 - TGTGCCAGCAGTTTACGACATCTTTTCAATGAGCAGTTCTTC CASSLRHLFNEQFF
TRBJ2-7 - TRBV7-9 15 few TGTGCCAGCAGCTTAGATCAGGGTTTCGTGTTCCAGCAGTACTTC CASSLDQGFVFQQYF
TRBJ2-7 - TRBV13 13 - TGTGCCAGCAGCCTACGGACAGCCTACGAGCAGTACTTC CASSLRTAYEQYF
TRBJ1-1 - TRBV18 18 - TGTGCCAGCTCACCAATTGCGGGACGGCGAGCGTCGGGCACTGAAGCTTTCTTT CASSPIAGRRASGTEAFF